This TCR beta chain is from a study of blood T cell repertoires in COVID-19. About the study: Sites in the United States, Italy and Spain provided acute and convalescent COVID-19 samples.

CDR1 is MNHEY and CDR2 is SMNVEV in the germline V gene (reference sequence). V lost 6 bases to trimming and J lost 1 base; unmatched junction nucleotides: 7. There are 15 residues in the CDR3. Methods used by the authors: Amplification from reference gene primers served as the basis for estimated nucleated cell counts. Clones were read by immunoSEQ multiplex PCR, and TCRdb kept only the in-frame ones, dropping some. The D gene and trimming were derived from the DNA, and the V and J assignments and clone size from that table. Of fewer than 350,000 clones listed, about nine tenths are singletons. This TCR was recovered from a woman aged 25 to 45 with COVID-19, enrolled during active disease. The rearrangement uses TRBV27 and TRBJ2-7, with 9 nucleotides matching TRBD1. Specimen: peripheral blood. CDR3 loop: CASRIGQGPSYEQYF. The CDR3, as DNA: TGTGCCAGCAGAATCGGACAGGGGCCTTCCTACGAGCAGTACTTC.